This TCR beta chain was documented in a study of T cell responses to AZD1222 COVID-19 vaccine. Comment on this clone: What it recognizes is unknown.

Germline CDR1 reads SEHNR; CDR2 reads FQNEAQ (reference sequence). The CDR3 covers 14 residues. Trimming cost V 0 bases and J 1 base, with 6 bases left between them. Study-level results: Donors in the cohort were predominantly white British and more often female, and clonal diversity was possibly underestimated. Once two AZD1222 doses were given, Spike-specific TCR breadth and depth went up. Within unmutated variant regions lay the reported targets of nearly half of spike-specific TCRs. Along spike, vaccine-associated CD4 TCRs were found throughout, with dominance at 160-218 and 743-854.

Profiling relied on immunoSEQ multiplex PCR, and the TCRdb table lists in-frame clones only, not all of them. The table shows over 120,000 clones, with about 90% occurring only once. This receptor was taken from an adult in good health. This sequence joins TRBV7-9 and TRBJ1-2; D uncertain. The source was peripheral blood, collected on day 0 of AZD1222 vaccination. The CDR3 region has the DNA TGTGCCAGCAGCTTAGCGGCCCTTAACTATGGCTACACCTTC. Translation gives CASSLAALNYGYTF.